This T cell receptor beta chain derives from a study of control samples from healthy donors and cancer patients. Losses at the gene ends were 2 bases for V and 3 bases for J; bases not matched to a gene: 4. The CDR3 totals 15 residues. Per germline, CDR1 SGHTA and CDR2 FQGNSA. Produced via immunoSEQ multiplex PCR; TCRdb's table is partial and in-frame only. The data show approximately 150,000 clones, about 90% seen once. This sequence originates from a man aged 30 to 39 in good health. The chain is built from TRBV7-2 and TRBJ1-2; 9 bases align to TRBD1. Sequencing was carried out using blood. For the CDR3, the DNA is TGTGCCAGCAGCTTACCCCGACAGGGGGACTATGGCTACACCTTC. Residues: CASSLPRQGDYGYTF.